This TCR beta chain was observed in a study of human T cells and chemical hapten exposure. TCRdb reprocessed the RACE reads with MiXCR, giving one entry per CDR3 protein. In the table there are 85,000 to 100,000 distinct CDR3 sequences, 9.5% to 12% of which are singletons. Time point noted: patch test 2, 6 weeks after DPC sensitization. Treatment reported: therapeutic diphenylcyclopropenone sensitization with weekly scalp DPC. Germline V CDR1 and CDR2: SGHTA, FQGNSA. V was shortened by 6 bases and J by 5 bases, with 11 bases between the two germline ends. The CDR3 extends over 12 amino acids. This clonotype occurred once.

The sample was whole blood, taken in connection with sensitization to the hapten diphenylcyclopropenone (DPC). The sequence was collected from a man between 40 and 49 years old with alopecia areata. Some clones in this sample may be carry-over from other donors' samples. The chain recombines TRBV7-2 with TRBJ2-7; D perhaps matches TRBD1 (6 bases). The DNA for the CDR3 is TGTGCCAGCAGTACAGGGTGGGACGAGCAGTACGTC. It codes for CASSTGWDEQYV.